Sample share makes the clone carrying this T cell receptor beta chain medium-sized. The data were obtained in a study of T cell repertoires in aging, cancer and after chemotherapy. Multiplex touch-down PCR with TRB-A/B primers amplified rearranged V-D-J TRB sequences. MiXCR was run by TCRdb on the multiplex PCR reads, yielding one entry per CDR3 protein. The repertoire holds around 2,000 distinct CDR3 sequences, with around 19% as singletons. CDR3 length: 14 residues. Germline trimming cut 5 bases from V and 5 bases from J; bases unmatched to any gene: 9. Germline V gives CDR1 DFQATT, CDR2 SNEGSKA (reference sequence). The template was genomic DNA from peripheral blood, not RNA.

The chain joins TRBV20-1 to TRBJ2-7, with 10 bases that match TRBD2. This receptor was identified in a human donor with a solid tumor. The source material was blood. The CDR3: CSAGIAGGIHEQYF. In DNA form, the CDR3 reads TGCAGTGCTGGTATAGCGGGAGGAATCCACGAGCAGTACTTC.